This T cell receptor (beta chain) was recovered during a study of response to subunit inactivated influenza vaccine. Using its own MiXCR run on the RT-PCR reads, TCRdb lists one record per CDR3 protein. In the table there are more than 700,000 distinct CDR3 sequences, 21% of which are singletons. The CDR3 has 13 residues. V was shortened by 4 bases and J by 4 bases, with 10 bases between the two germline ends. This clonotype was detected only a few times. Its target is not known. Study findings and constraints: The authors proposed limited new T cell recruitment per seasonal influenza vaccination.

This chain uses TRBV12-3 or TRBV12-4 with TRBJ1-1; tentatively, D is TRBD1 (6 bases). The sequencing here drew on PBMCs from blood, taken 4 to 6 days after vaccination. This sequence originates from a man aged 45-65 years who received an inactivated influenza vaccine. CDR3: CASSYGGLTEAFF. CDR3 sequence (DNA): TGTGCCAGCAGTTACGGGGGGCTCACTGAAGCTTTCTTT.